This T cell receptor beta chain was documented in a study of lymphopenia after photon versus proton radiotherapy. Study-level findings and limits: In patients who died, overall survival fell as post-nadir TCR diversity dropped more. After the lymphocyte nadir, photon-treated repertoires showed oligoclonal expansion, especially of CD8+ Temra cells. Relative stability marked proton patients; photon patients lost diversity and naive cells. Survival link was tested only in deceased patients; proton benefit remains a possibility.

The ends lost 6 bases at V and 4 bases at J; junction bases unmatched: 5. There are 15 residues in the CDR3. From germline, CDR1 is MNHNS and CDR2 SASEGT. About this clone: What it binds is not known.

Sequencing used immunoSEQ multiplex PCR; TCRdb keeps in-frame clones, though not all of them. The table has about 160,000 clones, about 88% seen once; the top ten hold roughly 4.7%. The input for sequencing was peripheral blood, taken from a patient treated with photon-based radiotherapy. This TCR was recovered from a man aged 45 to 65 with gastric cancer. J is TRBJ2-7 and V is TRBV6-1; TRBD2 matches 14 bases. CDR3 residues: CASSPGTSGSYEQYF. In DNA, the CDR3 is TGTGCCAGCAGCCCAGGGACTAGCGGGAGTTACGAGCAGTACTTC.